Described below is a single TCR beta chain sequence and its context. In Seattle, patients joined the study during active infection and were tracked longitudinally. Authors' data handling: Counts of nucleated cells, estimated from reference gene primer amplification, were obtained. The method was immunoSEQ multiplex PCR; TCRdb's version includes in-frame clones alone and lacks a portion of them. V, J and clone size are taken as reported in that table, and D and trimming were inferred from the DNA itself. In the table there are 270,000 or so clones, less than 85% of which are singletons. This specimen belongs to a study of blood T cell repertoires in COVID-19. About the study: Donors in the United States, Italy and Spain gave samples during acute or convalescent COVID-19. PBMCs, B-cell-depleted T cells, or T cells were the source of the cDNA or gDNA that made up the material.

The germline CDR1 and CDR2 sequences are MDHEN and SYDVKM. This CDR3 is 14 amino acids long. The V and J ends lost 3 bases and 1 base respectively, with 10 bases between them. The sequenced sample was peripheral blood. The source is a human donor with COVID-19, enrolled during active disease. The donor label of this sample is uncertain. The V and J genes are TRBV28 and TRBJ2-7, with a possible D match to TRBD2 (5 bases). CDR3 sequence reads: CASSFGLASYEQYF. CDR3 nucleotide sequence: TGTGCCAGCAGTTTCGGACTTGCGTCCTACGAGCAGTACTTC.